This passage covers 19 T cell receptor beta chains from one sample sequenced in a study of CD8+ T cells in alopecia areata. Indicated treatment: oral pan-JAK inhibitor, 5-10 mg twice daily. Sequencing relied on a cDNA template that was reverse transcribed from extracted RNA. Here immunoSEQ multiplex PCR was the method, and the copy in TCRdb shows in-frame clones only, minus some. This sample has hundreds of thousands of clones, with around two fifths found just once. This specimen was CD4+ T cells sorted from blood, taken between weeks 30 and 35, from a patient treated with tofacitinib. These receptors were collected from a human donor with alopecia areata.

This clone was counted only a few times. The chain recombines TRBV6-1 with TRBJ1-2; TRBD1 matches 7 bases. V was clipped by 5 bases and J by 0 bases; unmatched bases: 6. The V gene's germline CDR1 is MNHNS and CDR2 SASEGT. The CDR3 loop spans 15 amino acids. Here the CDR3 reads CASSSPDRSNYGYTF. The CDR3 DNA reads TGTGCCAGCAGTTCTCCGGACAGGTCTAACTATGGCTACACCTTC.

The V gene is TRBV18, the J gene TRBJ2-7, with 10 bases that match TRBD1. CDR1 is KGHSH, CDR2 LQKENI, per germline. The CDR3 sequence is 13 residues long. The V and J ends lost 3 bases and 8 bases, in that order; junction bases with no gene match: 4. The CDR3 DNA reads TGTGCCAGCTCACCGGGGACAGGGGAGAAGCAGTACTTC. This encodes CASSPGTGEKQYF.

This chain uses TRBV4-1 with TRBJ2-3, with D perhaps TRBD2 (7 bases). Germline V gene data show CDR1 as MGHRA and CDR2 as YSYEKL. V was clipped by 0 bases and J by 5 bases, with 12 bases between them. CDR3 length: 15 amino acids. Written as DNA, the CDR3 is TGCGCCAGCAGCCAAGATGGGGGCGGGAGAGATACGCAGTATTTT. Translation: CASSQDGGGRDTQYF.

This clone was counted a few times. This chain links TRBV30 with TRBJ2-5; TRBD2 matches 8 bases. Germline V gene data show CDR1 as GTSNPN and CDR2 as SVGIG (reference sequence). The CDR3 extends over 14 amino acids. With 2 bases clipped from V and 5 bases from J, the junction kept 7 bases outside the gene matches. CDR3 sequence: CAWSLWREAETQYF. Here the CDR3 DNA reads TGTGCCTGGAGTCTGTGGCGGGAGGCCGAGACCCAGTACTTC.

CDR3 protein: CASVPGQPSDYGYTF. As DNA, the CDR3 is TGCGCCAGCGTCCCCGGGCAGCCTTCGGACTATGGCTACACCTTC. The J gene is TRBJ1-2, the V gene TRBV5-1, with unresolved D. The CDR3 runs to 15 residues. Between the trimmed V and J ends, which lost 7 bases and 3 bases, there was a span of 19 bases. Germline values: CDR1 SGHRS, CDR2 YFSETQ.

This clone appeared a few times. This CDR3 reads CASSKGASYEQYF. The CDR3 DNA sequence: TGTGCCAGCAGTAAGGGGGCCTCCTACGAGCAGTACTTC. This chain uses TRBV25-1 with TRBJ2-7; the match to TRBD1 covers 7 bases. Trimming removed 5 bases from V and 0 bases from J; junction bases left unmatched: 1. This CDR3 has 13 residues. Germline V gene data show CDR1 as MGHDK and CDR2 as SYGVNS.

The chain employs TRBV19 and TRBJ1-5; TRBD1 might be the D (6 bases). The V gene's germline CDR1 is LNHDA and CDR2 SQIVND (reference sequence). This CDR3 has 13 residues. Trimming pared 6 bases from V and 4 bases from J, leaving 10 bases between. CDR3 sequence: CASSDRLNQPQHF. The CDR3 bases are TGTGCCAGTAGCGACAGGTTGAATCAGCCCCAGCATTTT.

This chain links TRBV30 with TRBJ2-2, with a possible D match to TRBD1 (6 bases). The CDR3 contains 14 residues. V dropped 1 base and J dropped 6 bases, with 12 bases sitting between them. The V gene's germline CDR1 is GTSNPN and CDR2 SVGIG (reference sequence). In DNA, the CDR3 is TGTGCCTGGAGTGGACAGGTCGGAGCCGGGGAGCTGTTTTTT. Its protein is CAWSGQVGAGELFF.

This clone was detected a few times. The chain uses TRBV6-5 and TRBJ2-3; D remains unclear. Germline V gene sequence: CDR1 MNHEY, CDR2 SVGAGI. The CDR3 is made up of 15 amino acids. Trimming shortened V by 3 bases and J by 4 bases, and 14 bases separated the two germline ends. CDR3 sequence reads: CASSYTPTGADTQYF. In DNA form, the CDR3 reads TGTGCCAGCAGTTATACCCCTACCGGTGCAGATACGCAGTATTTT.

V is TRBV7-9 and J is TRBJ2-5; a possible D gene is TRBD2 (6 bases). Trimming left V 6 bases short and J 10 bases short, with 9 bases between. The CDR3 is made up of 10 amino acids. Germline CDR1 SEHNR, CDR2 FQNEAQ (reference sequence). In DNA form, the CDR3 reads TGTGCCAGCAGAGCGGGCATCCAGTACTTC. Amino acids: CASRAGIQYF.

Notes on this clone: At the DNA level, this CDR3 is encoded by other sequences in the same sample as well. V is TRBV6-5 and J is TRBJ2-7; 9 bases align to TRBD1. CDR1 is MNHEY and CDR2 is SVGAGI in the germline V gene. The CDR3 extends over 14 amino acids. V lost 0 bases and J lost 4; bases outside the gene matches: 1. The CDR3 sequence: CASSYSTGGYEQYF. In DNA, the CDR3 is TGTGCCAGCAGTTACTCGACAGGGGGTTACGAGCAGTACTTC.

The gene calls are TRBV7-9 and TRBJ2-3; 9 nucleotides line up with TRBD2. The germline V gene encodes CDR1 SEHNR and CDR2 FQNEAQ (reference sequence). This CDR3 has 17 residues. Germline trimming cut 5 bases from V and 6 bases from J; bases unmatched to any gene: 15. In DNA, the CDR3 is TGTGCCAGCAGCCCCCCAGGGCGCGGGGGGGCGGGCGATACGCAGTATTTT. Translating it yields CASSPPGRGGAGDTQYF.

The CDR3 DNA follows: TGTGCCAGCAGCCCGCCTTGGGGGACTGAAGCTTTCTTT. It encodes CASSPPWGTEAFF. The rearrangement joins TRBV9 to TRBJ1-1, with D maybe TRBD1 (5 bases). The CDR3 is made up of 13 amino acids. From germline, CDR1 is SGDLS and CDR2 YYNGEE. Trimming cost V 4 bases and J 5 bases, with 12 bases left between them.

Only one count was recorded for this clone. The rearrangement uses TRBV30 and TRBJ2-2; 10 positions match TRBD2. The CDR3 covers 20 residues. Trimming took 0 bases from V and 6 from J; bases not matched to a gene: 19. Germline V gene sequence: CDR1 GTSNPN, CDR2 SVGIG (reference sequence). CDR3 in amino acids: CAWSVPHLGLAGERAGELFF. DNA for the CDR3: TGTGCCTGGAGTGTACCCCACCTGGGGCTAGCGGGAGAGAGGGCCGGGGAGCTGTTTTTT.

Remarks on this clone: Other DNA sequences in the sample encode the same CDR3. The CDR3 sequence is CASSRDSNYGYTF. The CDR3 DNA is TGCGCCAGCAGCAGGGACTCTAACTATGGCTACACCTTC. The V call is TRBV5-1, the J call TRBJ1-2, with TRBD1 as a possible D gene (5 bases). Between the trimmed V and J ends, which lost 4 bases and 0 bases, there was a span of 7 bases. Germline CDR1 reads SGHRS; CDR2 reads YFSETQ. The CDR3 sequence is 13 residues long.

This sequence joins TRBV11-2 and TRBJ1-1; the match to TRBD1 covers 7 bases. The CDR3 is 12 residues long. Germline assignment: CDR1 SGHAT and CDR2 FQNNGV. V trimming: 3 bases; J trimming: 11 bases; junction bases outside the gene matches: 6. The CDR3 DNA reads as TGTGCCAGCAGCTTCAGGACAGGCGGCGCTTTCTTT. Residues: CASSFRTGGAFF.

The rearrangement uses TRBV27 and TRBJ2-5; 11 bases are shared with TRBD2. The CDR3 sequence is 14 residues long. Germline CDR1 reads MNHEY; CDR2 reads SMNVEV (reference sequence). The junction had 1 base not matched to a gene; V was cut back by 6 bases and J by 1 base. CDR3 nucleotides: TGTGCCAGCAGGACTAGCGGGACCCAAGAGACCCAGTACTTC. This sequence encodes CASRTSGTQETQYF.

The chain combines TRBV7-9 with TRBJ1-5; maybe TRBD1 (5 bases). CDR3 size: 12 residues. The germline V gene encodes CDR1 SEHNR and CDR2 FQNEAQ (reference sequence). V was trimmed by 7 bases and J by 5 bases, leaving 9 bases between them. The CDR3 nucleotides read TGTGCCAGCAATAGGGGAGATCAGCCCCAGCATTTT. It translates to CASNRGDQPQHF.

This clone was counted a few times. This chain connects TRBV6-6 to TRBJ2-3; a weak D match, TRBD1 (5 bases). Germline V gives CDR1 MNHNY, CDR2 SVGAGI (reference sequence). The CDR3 extends over 12 amino acids. Trimming took 2 bases from V and 8 from J, leaving 8 bases between them. The CDR3 DNA sequence: TGTGCCAGCAGTTACGAAGGGGTTACGCAGTATTTT. This translates into CASSYEGVTQYF.